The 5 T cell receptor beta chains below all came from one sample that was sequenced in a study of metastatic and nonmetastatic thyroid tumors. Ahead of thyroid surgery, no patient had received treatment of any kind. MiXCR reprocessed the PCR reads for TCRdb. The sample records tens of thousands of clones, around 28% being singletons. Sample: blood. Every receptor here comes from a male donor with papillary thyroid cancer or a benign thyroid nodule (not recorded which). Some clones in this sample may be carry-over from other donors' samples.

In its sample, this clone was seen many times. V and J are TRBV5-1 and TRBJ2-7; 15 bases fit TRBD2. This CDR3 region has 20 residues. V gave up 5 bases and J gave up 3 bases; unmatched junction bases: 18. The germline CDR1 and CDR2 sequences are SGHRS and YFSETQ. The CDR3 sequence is CASSLSSGTSGRNPLYEQYF. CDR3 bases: TGCGCCAGCAGTTTATCGTCCGGGACTAGCGGGAGGAATCCCCTCTACGAGCAGTACTTC.

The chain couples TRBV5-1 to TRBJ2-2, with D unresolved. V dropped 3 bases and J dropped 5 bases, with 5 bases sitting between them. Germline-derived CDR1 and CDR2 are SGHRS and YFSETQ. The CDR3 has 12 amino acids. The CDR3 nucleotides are TGCGCCAGCAGCTATGGAACCGGGGAGCTGTTTTTT. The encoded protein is CASSYGTGELFF.

The CDR3 sequence: CASSQGVGYNEQFF. DNA for the CDR3: TGTGCCAGCAGCCAAGGAGTAGGGTACAATGAGCAGTTCTTC. The V gene is TRBV3-1, the J gene TRBJ2-1, with D unclear. Between the trimmed V and J ends, which lost 1 base and 4 bases, there was a span of 8 bases. Germline V gene data show CDR1 as LGHDT and CDR2 as YNNKEL (reference sequence). This CDR3 has 14 residues.

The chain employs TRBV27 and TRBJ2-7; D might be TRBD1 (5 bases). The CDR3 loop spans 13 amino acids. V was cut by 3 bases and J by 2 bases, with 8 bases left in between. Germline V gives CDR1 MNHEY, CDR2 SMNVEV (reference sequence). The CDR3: CASSFRGPYEQYF. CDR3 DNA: TGTGCCAGCAGTTTTAGGGGTCCCTACGAGCAGTACTTC.

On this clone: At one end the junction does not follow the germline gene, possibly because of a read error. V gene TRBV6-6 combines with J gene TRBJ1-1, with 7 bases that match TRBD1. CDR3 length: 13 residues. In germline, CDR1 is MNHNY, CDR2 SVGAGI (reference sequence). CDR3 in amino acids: CASSSHRGTEAFF. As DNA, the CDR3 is TGTGCCAGCAGTTCTCACAGGGGAACTGAGGCTTTCTTT.